The 16 T cell receptor beta chains below were found in one sample sequenced in a study of shared clonotypes between healthy human individuals. TCRdb keeps only in-frame clones here, not all; method: immunoSEQ multiplex PCR. The sample contains roughly 1,800,000 clones, over 85% of which appear only once. The naive CD8 fraction comprised CD45RO-negative cells positively selected for CCR7 and excluded terminally differentiated effector memory CD45RA+ cells. The specimen sequenced was naive CD8+ T cells sorted from blood. The receptors here all came from a man aged 18 to 30 in good health.

The J gene is TRBJ2-6, the V gene TRBV7-8, with no clear D. The length of the CDR3 is 14 residues. V was trimmed by 5 bases and J by 4 bases, leaving 9 bases between them. Germline V CDR1 and CDR2: SGHVS, FQNEAQ. As DNA, the CDR3 is TGTGCCAGCAGCCTTACAGAAGGGGCCAACGTCCTGACTTTC. Translation gives CASSLTEGANVLTF.

V usage is TRBV4-1 and J usage is TRBJ2-1; D not resolved. The CDR3 is 15 residues long. Looked up from germline, CDR1 is MGHRA and CDR2 is YSYEKL. The V end lost 0 bases, the J end lost 0 bases, and 6 bases lay between the germline ends. The CDR3 region has the DNA TGCGCCAGCAGCCAAGAATATAGCTCCTACAATGAGCAGTTCTTC. It translates to CASSQEYSSYNEQFF.

Worth noting for this clone: Other DNA sequences of this sample code for an identical CDR3. V and J are TRBV28 and TRBJ2-1; no reliable D call. V gave up 3 bases and J gave up 5 bases, with 8 bases separating them. This CDR3 has 13 amino acids. Germline CDR1 and CDR2: MDHEN and SYDVKM. The CDR3 spells CASSFLGDNEQFF. CDR3 nucleotides: TGTGCCAGCAGTTTTCTAGGTGACAATGAGCAGTTCTTC.

Of note for this clone: This may arise from a read error, as a much more abundant clone is one base away. Different DNA sequences within this sample yield the same CDR3. The DNA of the CDR3 is TGTGCCAGCAGCTTGGAGGAGACCCAGTACTTC. Translation: CASSLEETQYF. The rearrangement joins TRBV13 to TRBJ2-5; no reliable D call. Germline V lookup: CDR1 PRHDT, CDR2 FYEKMQ (reference sequence). Trimming left V 3 bases short and J 5 bases short, with 4 bases between. The CDR3 covers 11 residues.

The chain uses TRBV10-1 and TRBJ2-7, with 7 bases identical to TRBD1. CDR1 is WNHNN and CDR2 is SYGVQD in the germline V gene (reference sequence). This CDR3 comprises 13 residues. Trimming took 6 bases from V and 4 from J; bases not matched to a gene: 6. The DNA for the CDR3 is TGCGCCAGCAGCCCCGGGACAGCGTACGAGCAGTACTTC. Translated, it gives CASSPGTAYEQYF.

Remarks on this clone: The same CDR3 also results from other DNA sequences found in this sample. This rearrangement joins TRBV7-9 to TRBJ1-1; D is perhaps TRBD1 (5 bases). The V end was cut by 5 bases, the J end by 3 bases, with 13 bases between. Germline CDR1 SEHNR, CDR2 FQNEAQ (reference sequence). The length of the CDR3 is 14 residues. The CDR3 region has the DNA TGTGCCAGCAGCCCGCGTGGGGCTGACACTGAAGCTTTCTTT. It is translated as CASSPRGADTEAFF.

The chain uses TRBV10-3 and TRBJ2-7; D is possibly TRBD1 (6 bases). Trimming cost V 3 bases and J 1 base, with 13 bases left between them. This CDR3 contains 15 residues. Germline values: CDR1 ENHRY, CDR2 SYGVKD. Here the CDR3 DNA reads TGTGCCATCAGTGATCCGGGACAAATTTCCTACGAGCAGTACTTC. Protein: CAISDPGQISYEQYF.

The CDR3 DNA follows: TGTGCCAGTAGCAGGACAGTATCCTACGAGCAGTACTTC. Protein product: CASSRTVSYEQYF. The rearrangement links TRBV19 to TRBJ2-7, with D perhaps matching TRBD1 (6 bases). There are 13 residues in the CDR3. Trimming removed 6 bases from V and 1 base from J, with 10 bases in between. Looked up from germline, CDR1 is LNHDA and CDR2 is SQIVND (reference sequence).

V gene TRBV10-1 combines with J gene TRBJ2-2; 13 nucleotides align to TRBD2. The CDR3 runs to 18 residues. The junction had 10 bases not matched to a gene; V was cut back by 5 bases and J by 4 bases. Per the germline V gene, CDR1 is WNHNN and CDR2 is SYGVQD (reference sequence). The CDR3 region has the DNA TGCGCCAGCAGTCCATTACTAGCGGGAGGGCCCGGCACCGGGGAGCTGTTTTTT. Translation gives CASSPLLAGGPGTGELFF.

This CDR3 is CSVEIGGMASGHASTDTQYF. The CDR3 nucleotides read TGCAGCGTTGAAATTGGTGGTATGGCTAGCGGCCACGCTAGCACAGATACGCAGTATTTT. The rearrangement uses TRBV29-1 and TRBJ2-3; 7 nucleotides match TRBD2. This CDR3 region has 20 residues. The germline V gene has CDR1 SQVTM and CDR2 ANQGSEA. V was clipped by 2 bases and J by 0 bases; unmatched bases: 20.

The gene calls are TRBV4-1 and TRBJ2-1; TRBD1 agrees at 7 bases. The V gene end was trimmed by 4 bases and the J gene end by 5 bases; junction bases not matched to a gene: 5. The germline V gene encodes CDR1 MGHRA and CDR2 YSYEKL. CDR3 length: 14 amino acids. CDR3 coding DNA: TGCGCCAGCAGCCCCCGGGACAGAAACAATGAGCAGTTCTTC. Protein sequence: CASSPRDRNNEQFF.

The V and J genes are TRBV27 and TRBJ2-1, with D unclear. This CDR3 has 16 residues. Germline V CDR1 and CDR2: MNHEY, SMNVEV (reference sequence). V lost 3 bases and J 0 bases, leaving 12 bases between the germline ends. This chain's CDR3 is CASSFSWQSSYNEQFF. In DNA form, the CDR3 reads TGTGCCAGCAGTTTTTCCTGGCAAAGCTCCTACAATGAGCAGTTCTTC.

This chain uses TRBV4-2 with TRBJ2-6, with 8 nucleotides matching TRBD1. CDR3 length equals 17 residues. CDR1 is LGHNA and CDR2 is YNFKEQ in the germline V gene. Trimming cost V 0 bases and J 12 bases; bases outside gene matches: 13. CDR3 sequence reads: CASSQDSGQGPRGVLTF. In DNA form, the CDR3 reads TGTGCCAGCAGCCAAGATAGTGGACAGGGCCCACGTGGCGTCCTGACTTTC.

The chain joins TRBV6-6 to TRBJ1-1; D uncertain. V shed 0 bases and J shed 7 bases, with 18 bases lying between them. Germline V lookup: CDR1 MNHNY, CDR2 SVGAGI (reference sequence). The CDR3 is 16 amino acids. The CDR3 is CASSYSVTDLEGEAFF. The CDR3 nucleotides read TGTGCCAGCAGTTACTCGGTGACGGACCTCGAGGGTGAAGCTTTCTTT.

This rearrangement joins TRBV21-1 to TRBJ2-4; no DNA check was done on the table's D call, TRBD1. TRBV21-1 is an annotated pseudogene. The CDR3 runs 14 residues. This chain's CDR3 is CASSKGQTKNIQYF. DNA of the CDR3: TGTGCCAGCAGCAAGGGGCAGACCAAAAACATTCAGTACTTC.

DNA for the CDR3: TGTGCCAGCAGCGTAGACGGGGTCGACACCATATATTTT. Protein sequence: CASSVDGVDTIYF. The chain uses TRBV9 and TRBJ1-3; D is ambiguous. V was cut by 0 bases and J by 8 bases, with 9 bases left in between. CDR3 size: 13 residues. CDR1 SGDLS and CDR2 YYNGEE come from the germline V gene.